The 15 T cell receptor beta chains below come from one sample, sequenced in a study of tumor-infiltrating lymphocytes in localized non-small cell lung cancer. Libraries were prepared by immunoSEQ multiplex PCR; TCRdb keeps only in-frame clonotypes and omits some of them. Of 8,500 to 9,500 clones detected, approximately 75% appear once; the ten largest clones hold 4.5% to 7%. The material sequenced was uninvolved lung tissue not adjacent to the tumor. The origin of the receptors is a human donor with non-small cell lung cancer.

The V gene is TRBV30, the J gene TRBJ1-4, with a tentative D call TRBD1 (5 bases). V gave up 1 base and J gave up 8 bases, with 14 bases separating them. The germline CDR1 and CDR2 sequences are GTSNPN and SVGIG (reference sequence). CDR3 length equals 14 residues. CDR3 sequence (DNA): TGTGCCTGGAGTGGGGTCCAGGGAGGCGAAAAACTGTTTTTT. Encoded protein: CAWSGVQGGEKLFF.

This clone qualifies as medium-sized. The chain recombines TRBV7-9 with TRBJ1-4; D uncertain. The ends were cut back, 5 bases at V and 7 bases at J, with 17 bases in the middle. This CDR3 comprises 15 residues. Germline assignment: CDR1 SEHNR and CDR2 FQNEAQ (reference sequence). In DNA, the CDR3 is TGTGCCAGCAGCATAGTCAAAGGGATGGGTGAAAAACTGTTTTTT. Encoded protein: CASSIVKGMGEKLFF. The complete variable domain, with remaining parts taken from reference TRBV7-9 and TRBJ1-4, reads DTGVSQNPRHKITKRGQNVTFRCDPISEHNRLYWYRQTLGQGPEFLTYFQNEAQLEKSRLLSDRFSAERPKGSFSTLEIQRTEQGDSAMYLCASSIVKGMGEKLFFGSGTQLSVL.

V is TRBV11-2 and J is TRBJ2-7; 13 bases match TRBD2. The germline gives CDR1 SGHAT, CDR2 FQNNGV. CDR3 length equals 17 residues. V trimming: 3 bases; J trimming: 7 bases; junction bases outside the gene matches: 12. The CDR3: CASSLGTSGRARGEQYF. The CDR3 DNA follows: TGTGCCAGCAGCTTGGGTACTAGCGGGAGGGCCAGGGGAGAGCAGTACTTC.

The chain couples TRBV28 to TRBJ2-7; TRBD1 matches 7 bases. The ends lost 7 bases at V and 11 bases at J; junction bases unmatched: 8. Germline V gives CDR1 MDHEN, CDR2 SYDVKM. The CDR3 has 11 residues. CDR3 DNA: TGTGCCAGCACTAATGACAGGGCGAAGTACTTC. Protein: CASTNDRAKYF.

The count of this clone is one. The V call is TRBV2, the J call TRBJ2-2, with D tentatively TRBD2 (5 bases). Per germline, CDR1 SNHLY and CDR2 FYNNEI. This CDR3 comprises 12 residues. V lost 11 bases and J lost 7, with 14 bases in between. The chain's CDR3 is CAGQRRGGELFF. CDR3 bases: TGTGCCGGCCAACGTCGGGGCGGGGAGCTGTTTTTT.

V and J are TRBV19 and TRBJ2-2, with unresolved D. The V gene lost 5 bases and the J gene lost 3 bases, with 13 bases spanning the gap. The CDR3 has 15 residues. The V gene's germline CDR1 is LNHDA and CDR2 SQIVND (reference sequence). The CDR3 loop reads CASSVSLPDTGELFF. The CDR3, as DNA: TGTGCCAGTAGTGTTTCCCTCCCGGACACCGGGGAGCTGTTTTTT.

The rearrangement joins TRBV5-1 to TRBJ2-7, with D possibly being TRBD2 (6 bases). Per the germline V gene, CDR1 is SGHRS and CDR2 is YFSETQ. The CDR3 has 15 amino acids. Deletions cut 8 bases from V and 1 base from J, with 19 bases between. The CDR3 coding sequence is TGCGCCAGTTCCCCTTCCGCGGGGCAATCCTACGAGCAGTACTTC. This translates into CASSPSAGQSYEQYF.

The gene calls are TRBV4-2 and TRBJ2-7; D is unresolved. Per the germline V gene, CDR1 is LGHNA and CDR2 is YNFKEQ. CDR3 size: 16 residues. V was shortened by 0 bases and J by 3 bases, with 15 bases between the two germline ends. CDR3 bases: TGTGCCAGCAGCCAAGAAACCCAAATTCACTACTACGAGCAGTACTTC. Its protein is CASSQETQIHYYEQYF.

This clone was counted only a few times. CDR3 amino acids: CASSLGTGGAGELFF. Here the CDR3 DNA reads TGTGCCAGCAGCCTGGGGACAGGGGGGGCCGGGGAGCTGTTTTTT. This chain links TRBV7-8 with TRBJ2-2, with TRBD1 identical over 11 bases. With 5 bases clipped from V and 6 bases from J, the junction kept 5 bases outside the gene matches. The CDR3 sequence is 15 residues long. Germline V CDR1 and CDR2: SGHVS, FQNEAQ.

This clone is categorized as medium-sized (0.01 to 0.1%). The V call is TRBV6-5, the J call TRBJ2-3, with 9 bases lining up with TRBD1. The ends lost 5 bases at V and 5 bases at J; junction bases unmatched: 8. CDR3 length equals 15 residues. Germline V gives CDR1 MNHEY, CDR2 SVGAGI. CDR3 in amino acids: CASSIQGQGGDTQYF. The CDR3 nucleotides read TGTGCCAGCAGTATACAGGGACAGGGAGGAGATACGCAGTATTTT.

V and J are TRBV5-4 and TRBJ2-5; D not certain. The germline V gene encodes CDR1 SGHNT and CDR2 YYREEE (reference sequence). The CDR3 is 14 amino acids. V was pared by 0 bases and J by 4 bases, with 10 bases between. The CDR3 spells CASSLGLGTETQYF. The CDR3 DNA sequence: TGTGCCAGCAGCTTGGGTTTGGGTACAGAGACCCAGTACTTC.

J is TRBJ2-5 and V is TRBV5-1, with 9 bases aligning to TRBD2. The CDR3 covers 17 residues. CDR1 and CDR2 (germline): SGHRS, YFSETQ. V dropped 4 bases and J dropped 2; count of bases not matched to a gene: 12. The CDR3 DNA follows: TGCGCCAGCAGCCCGAGGACTAGCGCGGCCCTTCAAGAGACCCAGTACTTC. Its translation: CASSPRTSAALQETQYF.

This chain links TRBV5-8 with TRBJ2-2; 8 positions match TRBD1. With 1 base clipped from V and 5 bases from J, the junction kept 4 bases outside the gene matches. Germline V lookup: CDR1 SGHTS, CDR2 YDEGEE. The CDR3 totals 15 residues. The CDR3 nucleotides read TGTGCCAGCAGCTTGCTCGGACAGGGAACCGGGGAGCTGTTTTTT. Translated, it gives CASSLLGQGTGELFF.

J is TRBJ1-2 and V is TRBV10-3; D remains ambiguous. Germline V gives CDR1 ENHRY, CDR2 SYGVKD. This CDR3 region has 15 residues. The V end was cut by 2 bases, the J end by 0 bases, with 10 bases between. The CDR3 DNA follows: TGTGCCATCAGTGAGACGGATCAGGCTAACTATGGCTACACCTTC. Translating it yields CAISETDQANYGYTF.

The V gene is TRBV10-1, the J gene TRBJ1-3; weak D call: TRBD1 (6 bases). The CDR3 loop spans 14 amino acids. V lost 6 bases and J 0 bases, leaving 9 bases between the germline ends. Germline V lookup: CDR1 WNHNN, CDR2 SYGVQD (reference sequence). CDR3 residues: CASSLQGSGNTIYF. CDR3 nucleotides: TGCGCCAGCAGCCTACAGGGCTCTGGAAACACCATATATTTT.